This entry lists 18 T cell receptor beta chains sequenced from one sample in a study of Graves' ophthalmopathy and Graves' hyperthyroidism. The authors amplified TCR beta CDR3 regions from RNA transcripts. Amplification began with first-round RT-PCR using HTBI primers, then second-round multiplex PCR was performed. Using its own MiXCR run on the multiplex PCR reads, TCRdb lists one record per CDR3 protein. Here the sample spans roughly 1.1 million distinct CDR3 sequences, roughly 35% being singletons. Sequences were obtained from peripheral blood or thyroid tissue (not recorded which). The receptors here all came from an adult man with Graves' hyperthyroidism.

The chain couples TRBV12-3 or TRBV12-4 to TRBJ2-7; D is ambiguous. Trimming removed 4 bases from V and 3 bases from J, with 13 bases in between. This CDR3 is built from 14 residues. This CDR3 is CASSSSVAYYEQYF. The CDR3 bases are TGTGCCAGCAGTTCGTCGGTCGCCTACTACGAGCAGTACTTC.

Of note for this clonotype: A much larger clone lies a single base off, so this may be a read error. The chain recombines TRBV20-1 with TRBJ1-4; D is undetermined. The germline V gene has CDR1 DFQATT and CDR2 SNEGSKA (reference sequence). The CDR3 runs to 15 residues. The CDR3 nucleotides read TGCAGTGCTGGAGAGATGGGCTCAACTAATGAAAAACTGTTTTTT. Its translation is CSAGEMGSTNEKLFF.

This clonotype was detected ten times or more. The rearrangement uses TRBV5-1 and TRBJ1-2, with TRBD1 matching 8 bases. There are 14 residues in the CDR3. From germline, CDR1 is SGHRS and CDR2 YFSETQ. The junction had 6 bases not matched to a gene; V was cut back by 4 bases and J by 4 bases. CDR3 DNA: TGCGCCAGCAGCCCTCAGGACAGGGCCTATGGCTACACCTTC. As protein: CASSPQDRAYGYTF.

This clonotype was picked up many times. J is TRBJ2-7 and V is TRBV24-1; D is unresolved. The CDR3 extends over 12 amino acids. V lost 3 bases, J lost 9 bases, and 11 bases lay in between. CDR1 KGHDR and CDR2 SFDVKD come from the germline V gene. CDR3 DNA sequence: TGTGCCACCAGTGATCCATTGGAAAGGCAGTACTTC. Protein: CATSDPLERQYF.

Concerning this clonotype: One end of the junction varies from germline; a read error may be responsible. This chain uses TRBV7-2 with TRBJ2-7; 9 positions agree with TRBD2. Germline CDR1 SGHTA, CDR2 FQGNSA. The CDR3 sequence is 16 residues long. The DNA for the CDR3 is TGTGCCACCAGCCCCGTCGGGCTAGCGGGACTTTACGAGCAGTACTTC. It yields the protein CATSPVGLAGLYEQYF.

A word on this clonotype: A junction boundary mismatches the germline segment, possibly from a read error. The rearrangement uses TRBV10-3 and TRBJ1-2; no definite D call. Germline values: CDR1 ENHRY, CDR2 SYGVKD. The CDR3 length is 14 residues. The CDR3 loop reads CASSETGRSYGYTF. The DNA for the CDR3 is TGTGCCAGCAGTGAAACTGGACGAAGCTATGGCTACACCTTC.

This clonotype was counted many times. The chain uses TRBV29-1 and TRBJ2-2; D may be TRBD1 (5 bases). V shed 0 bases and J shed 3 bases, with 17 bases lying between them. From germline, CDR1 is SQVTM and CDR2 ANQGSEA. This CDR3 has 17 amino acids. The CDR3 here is CSVEDRRFGQDTGELFF. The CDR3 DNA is TGCAGCGTTGAAGACCGAAGGTTTGGACAAGACACCGGGGAGCTGTTTTTT.

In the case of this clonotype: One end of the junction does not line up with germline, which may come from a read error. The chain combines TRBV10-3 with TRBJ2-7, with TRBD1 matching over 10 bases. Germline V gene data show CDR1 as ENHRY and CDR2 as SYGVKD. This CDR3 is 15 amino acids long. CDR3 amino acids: CASSLRTGGRHEQYF. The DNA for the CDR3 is TGTGCCAGCAGTTTGCGGACAGGGGGACGTCACGAGCAGTACTTC.

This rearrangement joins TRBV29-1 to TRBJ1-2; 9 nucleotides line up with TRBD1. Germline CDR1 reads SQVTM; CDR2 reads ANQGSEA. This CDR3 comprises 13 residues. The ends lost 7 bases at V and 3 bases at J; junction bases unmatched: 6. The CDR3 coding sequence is TGCAGCGGTCGCGGGACAGGGCACTATGGCTACACCTTC. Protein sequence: CSGRGTGHYGYTF.

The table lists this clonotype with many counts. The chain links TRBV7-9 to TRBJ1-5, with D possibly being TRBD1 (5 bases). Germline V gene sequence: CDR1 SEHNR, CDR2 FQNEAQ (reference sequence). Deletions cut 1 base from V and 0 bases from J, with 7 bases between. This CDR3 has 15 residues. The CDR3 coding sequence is TGTGCCAGCAGCTTAGAACAGGATAGCAATCAGCCCCAGCATTTT. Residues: CASSLEQDSNQPQHF.

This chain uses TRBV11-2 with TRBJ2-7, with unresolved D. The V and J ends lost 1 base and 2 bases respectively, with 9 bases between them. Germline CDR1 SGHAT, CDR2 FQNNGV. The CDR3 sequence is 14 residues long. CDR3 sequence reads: CASSLVGDPYEQYF. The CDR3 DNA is TGTGCCAGCAGCTTAGTGGGCGATCCCTACGAGCAGTACTTC.

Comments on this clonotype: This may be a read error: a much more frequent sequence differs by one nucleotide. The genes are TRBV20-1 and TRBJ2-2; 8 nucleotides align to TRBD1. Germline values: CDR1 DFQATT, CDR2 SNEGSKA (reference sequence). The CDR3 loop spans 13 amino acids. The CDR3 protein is CSASRQGAGELLF. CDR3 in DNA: TGCAGTGCTAGTCGTCAGGGGGCCGGGGAGCTGCTTTTT.

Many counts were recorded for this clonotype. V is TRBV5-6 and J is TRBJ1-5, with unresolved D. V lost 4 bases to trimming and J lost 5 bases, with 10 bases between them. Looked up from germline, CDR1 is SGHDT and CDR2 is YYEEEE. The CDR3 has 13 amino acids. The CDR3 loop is CASSRKVDQPQHF. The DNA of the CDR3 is TGTGCCAGCAGCCGCAAAGTCGATCAGCCCCAGCATTTT.

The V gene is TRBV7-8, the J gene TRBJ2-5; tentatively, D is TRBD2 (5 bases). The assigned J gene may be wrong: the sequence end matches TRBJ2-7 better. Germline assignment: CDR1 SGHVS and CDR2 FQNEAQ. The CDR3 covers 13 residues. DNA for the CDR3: TGTGCCAGCAGGTCTGGGCTAGCTTCCGAGCAGTACTTC. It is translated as CASRSGLASEQYF.

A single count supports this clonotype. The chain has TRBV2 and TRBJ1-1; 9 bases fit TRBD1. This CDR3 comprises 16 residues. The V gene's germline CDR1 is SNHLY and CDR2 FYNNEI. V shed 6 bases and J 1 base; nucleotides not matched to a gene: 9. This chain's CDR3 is CASSITTGGRNTEAFF. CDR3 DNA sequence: TGTGCCAGCAGCATTACGACAGGGGGTAGGAACACTGAAGCTTTCTTT.

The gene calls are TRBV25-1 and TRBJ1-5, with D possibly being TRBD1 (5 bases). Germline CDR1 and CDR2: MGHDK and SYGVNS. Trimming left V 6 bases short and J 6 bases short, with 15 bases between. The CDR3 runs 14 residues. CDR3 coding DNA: TGTGCCAGCAGCTTATATCAGGGAGGTCAGCCCCAGCATTTT. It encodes CASSLYQGGQPQHF. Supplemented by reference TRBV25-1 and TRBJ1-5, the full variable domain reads EADIYQTPRYLVIGTGKKITLECSQTMGHDKMYWYQQDPGMELHLIHYSYGVNSTEKGDLSSESTVSRIRTEHFPLTLESARPSHTSQYLCASSLYQGGQPQHFGDGTRLSIL.

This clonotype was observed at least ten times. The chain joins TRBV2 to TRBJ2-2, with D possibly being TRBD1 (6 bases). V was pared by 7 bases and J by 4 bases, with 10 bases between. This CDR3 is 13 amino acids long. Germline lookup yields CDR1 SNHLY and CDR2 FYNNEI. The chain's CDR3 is CASIIQGTGELFF. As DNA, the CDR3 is TGTGCCAGCATCATACAGGGCACCGGGGAGCTGTTTTTT.

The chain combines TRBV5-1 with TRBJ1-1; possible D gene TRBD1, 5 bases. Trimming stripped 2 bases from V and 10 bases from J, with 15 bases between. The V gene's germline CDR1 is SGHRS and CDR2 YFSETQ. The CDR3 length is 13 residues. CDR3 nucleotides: TGCGCCAGCAGCTTCGGGGCGCAGGATTTAGCTTTCTTT. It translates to CASSFGAQDLAFF.